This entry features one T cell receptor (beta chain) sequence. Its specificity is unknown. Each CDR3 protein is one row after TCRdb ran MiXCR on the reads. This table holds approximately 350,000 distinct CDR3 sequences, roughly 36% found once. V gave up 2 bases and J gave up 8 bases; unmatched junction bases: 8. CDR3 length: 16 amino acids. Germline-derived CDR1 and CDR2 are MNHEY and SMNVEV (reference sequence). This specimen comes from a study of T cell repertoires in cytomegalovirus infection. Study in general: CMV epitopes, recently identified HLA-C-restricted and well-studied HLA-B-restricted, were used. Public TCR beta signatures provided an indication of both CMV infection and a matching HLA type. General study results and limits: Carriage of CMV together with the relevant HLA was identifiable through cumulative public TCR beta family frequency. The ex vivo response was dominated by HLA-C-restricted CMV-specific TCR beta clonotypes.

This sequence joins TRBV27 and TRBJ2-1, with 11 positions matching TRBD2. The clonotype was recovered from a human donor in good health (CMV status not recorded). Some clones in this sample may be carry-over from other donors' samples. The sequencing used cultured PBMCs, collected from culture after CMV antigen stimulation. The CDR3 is CASSLRGTSGRHEQFF. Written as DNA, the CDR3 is TGTGCCAGCAGTTTAAGGGGAACTAGCGGGAGACATGAGCAGTTCTTC.